This TCR beta chain is from a study of shared T cell receptors in the human thymus (dated by TCRdb to the early 2020s). In the study overall: The study examined how the human thymus generates shared, self-reactive T-cell receptor alpha chains.

Library preparation used the immunoSEQ multiplex PCR assay. TCRdb's version of the immuneACCESS table is confined to in-frame rearrangements and falls short of the full clone set. An unresolved V gene accounts for under half of the shortfall where checked; the remainder is of unknown origin. Here the sample has hundreds of thousands of clones; approximately 88% occur a single time. The ten top clones hold around 0.0099% of the sample. As concerns this clone: Its recognized antigen is unknown. Base qualities are missing; no much larger clone stands one base away. This CDR3 is also generated by other DNA sequences in the sample.

As encoded in the germline V gene (reference sequence), CDR1 is PRHDT while CDR2 is FYEKMQ. The V and J ends are trimmed by 3 bases and 3 bases, leaving 3 bases between them. The CDR3 runs 11 amino acids, cysteine and phenylalanine included. Of the read, only the CDR3 DNA is kept; its 33 bases are in frame from base 1. The sample was also reused in another study, on human thymus T cells. Taken from the second paper: In Finland, the donors were immunologically healthy infants who were having open corrective cardiac surgery for congenital heart defects. Thymus tissue was collected as surgical resects that were removed during corrective cardiac surgery. V and J gene segment usage appeared biased in both thymic and peripheral blood repertoires. The related research found that thymic TCR repertoires overlapped highly between unrelated individuals. The study used roughly 8 infant thymus samples plus four related peripheral blood samples to characterize TCR alpha and beta repertoires. Donor ages ranging from roughly 6 to 244 days were recorded, and about six male and a couple of female infants were included in the cohort. Thymocytes were freed from the tissue by mechanical means and kept at -70 degrees C as pellets of roughly 8.5-30 million cells. Genomic DNA was extracted from frozen cell pellets with a QIAsymphony instrument. The immunoSEQ multiplex PCR assay was used to amplify the TCRB and TCRAD loci from a standardized amount of quality-controlled genomic DNA. The amplicons spanned the V(D)J region and were long enough to cover the CDR3 and allow V and J genes to be identified. The commercial immunoSEQ service was used to sequence amplicons on an Illumina platform. Corrections for primer bias and sequencing errors followed previously described methods, while TCRAD and TCRB definitions were based on the IMGT database. The repertoires were analysed using immunoSEQ Analyzer 3.0 and VDJTools for basic statistics, V/J segment usage, diversity estimates, rarefaction and pairwise overlap. To estimate diversity, the Chao1, ChaoE, Efron-Thisted, Shannon and inverse Simpson indices were applied, and diversity was also estimated on datasets down-sampled to the smallest sample. For repertoire overlap, CDR3 nucleotide sequence, V gene and J gene had to match strictly, and clustering was done by Jaccard-based multidimensional scaling. On average, thymus samples yielded roughly 770,000 unique TCRB clonotypes, whereas blood samples yielded around 88,000.

The V gene is TRBV13 and the J gene is TRBJ2-7; the D gene assignment is ambiguous. The material sequenced was thymocytes. The receptor was derived from a boy under three years old with a congenital heart defect. Donor details come from another sample of the same person, matched by shared clones. The nucleotide sequence reads TGTGCCAGCAGCTTTAGCTACGAGCAGTACTTC. It is translated as CASSFSYEQYF. Reference TRBV13 and TRBJ2-7 genes cover what lies past the CDR3, so the full variable domain is AAGVIQSPRHLIKEKRETATLKCYPIPRHDTVYWYQQGPGQDPQFLISFYEKMQSDKGSIPDRFSAQQFSDYHSELNMSSLELGDSALYFCASSFSYEQYFGPGTRLTVT.